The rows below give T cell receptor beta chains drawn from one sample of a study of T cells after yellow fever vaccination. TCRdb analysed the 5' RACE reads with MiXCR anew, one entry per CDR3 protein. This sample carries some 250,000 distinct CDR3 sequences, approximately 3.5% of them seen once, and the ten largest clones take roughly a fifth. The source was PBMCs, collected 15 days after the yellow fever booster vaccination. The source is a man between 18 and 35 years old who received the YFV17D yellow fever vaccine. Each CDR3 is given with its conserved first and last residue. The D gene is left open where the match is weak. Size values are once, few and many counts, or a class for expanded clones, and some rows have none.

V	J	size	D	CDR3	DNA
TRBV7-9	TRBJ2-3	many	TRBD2	CASSLAQGLVGTDTQYF	TGTGCCAGCAGCTTAGCCCAGGGACTAGTCGGCACAGATACGCAGTATTTT
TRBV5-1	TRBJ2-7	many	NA	CASSFIESYEQYF	TGCGCCAGCAGCTTTATAGAGAGCTACGAGCAGTACTTC
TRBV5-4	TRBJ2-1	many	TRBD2	CASSGGVMWFF	TGTGCCAGTAGCGGGGGGGTTATGTGGTTCTTC
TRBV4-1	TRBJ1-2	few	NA	CASSQVDPGRRGYTF	TGCGCCAGCAGCCAAGTCGATCCGGGACGCCGCGGCTACACCTTC
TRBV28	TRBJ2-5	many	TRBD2	CASSPERGGLETQYF	TGTGCCAGCAGCCCCGAGCGGGGGGGCCTTGAGACCCAGTACTTC
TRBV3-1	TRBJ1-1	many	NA	CASSQSEVRTEAFF	TGTGCCAGCAGCCAAAGCGAGGTACGCACTGAAGCTTTCTTT
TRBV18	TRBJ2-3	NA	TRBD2	CASSRTSGTDTQYF	TGTGCCAGCTCAAGGACTAGCGGAACAGATACGCAGTATTTT
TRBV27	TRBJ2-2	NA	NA	CASSFSAVSGELFF	TGTGCCAGCAGTTTCTCCGCCGTGTCCGGGGAGCTGTTTTTT
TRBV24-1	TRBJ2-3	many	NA	CATSDLGEGDTQYF	TGTGCCACCAGTGATTTGGGTGAGGGTGATACGCAGTATTTT
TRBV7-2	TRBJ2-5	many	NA	CASSLASYPETQYF	TGTGCCAGCAGCTTAGCGTCCTACCCTGAGACCCAGTACTTC
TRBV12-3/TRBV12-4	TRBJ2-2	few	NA	CASSASGTKNTGELFF	TGTGCCAGCAGTGCCTCCGGGACAAAGAACACCGGGGAGCTGTTTTTT
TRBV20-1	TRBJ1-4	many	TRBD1	CSARGYLTGGGEKLFF	TGCAGTGCTAGAGGATACCTGACAGGGGGCGGTGAAAAACTGTTTTTT
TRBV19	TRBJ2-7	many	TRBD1	CASSIRGQCRF	TGTGCCAGTAGTATAAGGGGACAGTGTCGCTTC
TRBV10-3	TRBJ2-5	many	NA	CAISVQETQYF	TGTGCCATCAGTGTTCAAGAGACCCAGTACTTC
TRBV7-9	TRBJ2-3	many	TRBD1	CATLLGQGFGPDTQYF	TGTGCCACCTTACTCGGACAGGGATTTGGTCCAGATACGCAGTATTTT
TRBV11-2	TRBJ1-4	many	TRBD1	CASSPGQINEKLFF	TGTGCCAGCAGCCCGGGACAGATTAATGAAAAACTGTTTTTT
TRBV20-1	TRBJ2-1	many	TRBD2	CSARRSGGDPYNEQFF	TGCAGTGCTAGGCGTAGCGGGGGGGACCCCTACAATGAGCAGTTCTTC
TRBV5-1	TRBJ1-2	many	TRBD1	CASSLDRGTLGYTF	TGCGCCAGCAGCTTGGACAGGGGAACGTTGGGCTACACCTTC
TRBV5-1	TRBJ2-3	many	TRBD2	CASRTSGDTDTQYF	TGCGCCAGCAGGACTAGCGGGGACACAGATACGCAGTATTTT
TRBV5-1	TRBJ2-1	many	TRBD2	CASSLMTSSSNEQFF	TGCGCCAGCAGCTTGATGACTAGCTCGTCCAATGAGCAGTTCTTC
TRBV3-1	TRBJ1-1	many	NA	CASSQIGLRTEAFF	TGTGCCAGCAGCCAGATAGGGTTGAGGACTGAAGCTTTCTTT
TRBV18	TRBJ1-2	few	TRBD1	CASSPPQGAMPYTF	TGTGCCAGCTCACCACCCCAGGGGGCCATGCCCTACACCTTC
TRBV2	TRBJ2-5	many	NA	CASSEEDPLPRRTQYF	TGTGCCAGCAGTGAGGAGGACCCTCTACCCCGCAGGACCCAGTACTTC
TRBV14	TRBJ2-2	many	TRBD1	CASSLQGADTGELFF	TGTGCCAGCAGCCTGCAGGGGGCGGACACCGGGGAGCTGTTTTTT
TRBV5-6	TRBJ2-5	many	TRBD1	CASSLRSGTGLPETQYF	TGTGCCAGCAGCTTGCGGTCGGGGACAGGGCTTCCAGAGACCCAGTACTTC
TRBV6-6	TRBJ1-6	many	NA	CASSYSIRYNSPLHF	TGTGCCAGCAGTTACTCGATTCGATATAATTCACCCCTCCACTTT